Listed below are T cell receptor beta chains from one sample, sequenced in a study of T cells after yellow fever vaccination. TCRdb passed the 5' RACE reads through MiXCR, listing each CDR3 protein once. The table has tens of thousands of distinct CDR3 sequences, roughly 6.3% seen once. The sample in question was PBMCs, either bulk or a sorted T-cell subset (CD4+, CD8+, memory, or dextramer-sorted; not recorded which), obtained on the day of the yellow fever booster vaccination. The receptors originated from a man aged 25-45 years who received the YFV17D yellow fever vaccine. Each CDR3 is given with its conserved first and last residue. The D gene is left open where the match is weak. Clone size, where shown, is once, few, many, or a class for clones that have expanded.

clone_size,d_call,v_call,j_call,cdr3_aa,cdr3_nt
NA,TRBD2,TRBV29-1,TRBJ2-7,CSVEGGGRANEQYF,TGCAGCGTTGAAGGCGGCGGGAGGGCAAACGAGCAGTACTTC
many,NA,TRBV3-1,TRBJ1-4,CASTLGFQGGEKLFF,TGTGCCAGCACCCTTGGTTTTCAGGGAGGTGAAAAACTGTTTTTT
many,NA,TRBV20-1,TRBJ1-3,CSAKSSPTGNTIYF,TGCAGTGCAAAGTCTTCTCCTACTGGAAACACCATATATTTT
NA,NA,TRBV11-2,TRBJ2-1,CASSLSASSYNEQFF,TGTGCCAGCAGCTTATCTGCTAGCTCCTACAATGAGCAGTTCTTC
few,NA,TRBV4-3,TRBJ2-6,CASSQAGLNVLTF,TGCGCCAGCAGCCAAGCGGGATTGAACGTCCTGACTTTC
NA,TRBD2,TRBV20-1,TRBJ2-1,CSAKLSSPGLAGGYNEQFF,TGCAGTGCCAAACTTAGCTCCCCGGGACTAGCGGGAGGCTACAATGAGCAGTTCTTC
many,NA,TRBV5-1,TRBJ2-2,CASSLGTTGTGELFF,TGCGCCAGCAGCTTGGGGACCACAGGGACCGGGGAGCTGTTTTTT
NA,TRBD1,TRBV7-8,TRBJ2-4,CASSSGQGFSGAKNIQYF,TGTGCCAGCAGCTCGGGACAGGGTTTTTCAGGAGCCAAAAACATTCAGTACTTC
many,NA,TRBV7-3,TRBJ2-3,CASSLGPGTQAQYF,TGTGCCAGCAGCTTAGGGCCTGGGACGCAGGCGCAGTATTTT
few,NA,TRBV6-1,TRBJ1-5,CASSDQHQPQHF,TGTGCCAGCAGTGACCAGCATCAGCCCCAGCATTTT
many,TRBD2,TRBV10-2,TRBJ2-1,CASSEELAGAFF,TGCGCCAGCAGTGAGGAATTAGCGGGTGCGTTCTTC
many,NA,TRBV12-3/TRBV12-4,TRBJ2-1,CASSLRRPTLEFF,TGTGCCAGCAGTTTACGTCGGCCCACCCTGGAGTTCTTC
many,NA,TRBV3-1,TRBJ1-2,CASSQDSQGRYGYTF,TGTGCCAGCAGCCAAGATTCACAGGGTCGCTATGGCTACACCTTC
many,NA,TRBV5-4,TRBJ2-5,CASKGQETQYF,TGTGCCAGCAAAGGGCAAGAGACCCAGTACTTC
NA,NA,TRBV5-1,TRBJ1-1,CASSSVPGGTEAFF,TGCGCCAGCAGCTCGGTCCCGGGAGGGACTGAAGCTTTCTTT
medium-sized,TRBD1,TRBV7-2,TRBJ2-1,CASTPTSGTGHNEQFF,TGTGCCAGCACTCCTACTTCCGGGACAGGGCACAATGAGCAGTTCTTC
many,TRBD1,TRBV7-9,TRBJ2-7,CASSPFPGTVNYEQYF,TGTGCCAGCAGCCCGTTCCCCGGGACAGTTAACTACGAGCAGTACTTC
many,NA,TRBV6-2/TRBV6-3,TRBJ2-1,CASSYPNEQFF,TGTGCCAGCAGTTACCCCAATGAGCAGTTCTTC
many,NA,TRBV29-1,TRBJ2-5,CSVTMGWMETQYF,TGCAGCGTTACCATGGGGTGGATGGAGACCCAGTACTTC
many,TRBD2,TRBV5-6,TRBJ2-3,CASSKMGTSFRTQYF,TGTGCCAGCAGTAAGATGGGGACTAGCTTCCGTACGCAGTATTTT
few,TRBD1,TRBV7-8,TRBJ1-5,CASSLDRGRNQPQHF,TGTGCCAGCAGCCTCGACAGGGGCCGCAATCAGCCCCAGCATTTT
many,NA,TRBV20-1,TRBJ2-7,CSARDLQGREQYF,TGCAGTGCTAGAGATCTGCAGGGGCGGGAGCAGTACTTC
few,TRBD1,TRBV7-8,TRBJ1-5,CASSLQQGDQPQHF,TGTGCCAGCAGTCTCCAACAGGGGGATCAGCCCCAGCATTTT
many,TRBD2,TRBV20-1,TRBJ2-7,CSALTLYSQREGRYEQYF,TGCAGTGCTCTGACCCTCTACTCTCAGCGGGAGGGCCGGTACGAGCAGTACTTC
few,NA,TRBV6-5,TRBJ1-1,CASSYVDSQNTEAFF,TGTGCCAGCAGCTACGTAGACAGCCAGAACACTGAAGCTTTCTTT
many,NA,TRBV25-1,TRBJ2-6,CASSPQSSGANVLTF,TGTGCCAGCAGTCCACAGAGCTCTGGGGCCAACGTCCTGACTTTC
many,NA,TRBV29-1,TRBJ2-3,CSVVASNSTDTQYF,TGCAGCGTTGTCGCCTCAAACAGCACAGATACGCAGTATTTT
many,NA,TRBV6-2/TRBV6-3,TRBJ2-1,CASQRWGASGLNEQFF,TGTGCCAGTCAGCGCTGGGGGGCTAGCGGTCTTAATGAGCAGTTCTTC
NA,TRBD2,TRBV9,TRBJ2-1,CASSLLSGSPNEQFF,TGTGCCAGCAGCCTTCTAAGCGGGAGTCCCAATGAGCAGTTCTTC
many,TRBD2,TRBV7-2,TRBJ2-7,CASSFSASGPYEQYF,TGTGCCAGCAGCTTTTCCGCTAGCGGACCGTACGAGCAGTACTTC
many,TRBD1,TRBV5-1,TRBJ2-7,CASSQGQNYEQYF,TGCGCCAGCAGCCAGGGACAGAACTACGAGCAGTACTTC
many,NA,TRBV4-3,TRBJ2-5,CASSQNPGGQETQYF,TGCGCCAGCAGCCAAAACCCGGGCGGCCAAGAGACCCAGTACTTC
NA,TRBD1,TRBV5-5,TRBJ2-7,CASRSGTGGAGGYEQYF,TGTGCCAGCAGATCCGGGACAGGGGGCGCGGGGGGCTACGAGCAGTACTTC
NA,TRBD2,TRBV6-2/TRBV6-3,TRBJ2-7,CASSGAGDPVPKYEQYF,TGTGCCAGCAGTGGGGCGGGAGACCCCGTTCCCAAATACGAGCAGTACTTC
many,NA,TRBV5-1,TRBJ1-4,CASSLEQGGGEKLFF,TGCGCCAGCAGCTTGGAACAGGGCGGCGGTGAAAAACTGTTTTTT
NA,NA,TRBV12-3/TRBV12-4,TRBJ2-7,CASSSNFYEQYF,TGTGCCAGCAGTTCCAATTTCTACGAGCAGTACTTC
medium-sized,NA,TRBV29-1,TRBJ1-2,CSINPPLDGDYGYTF,TGCAGTATCAATCCTCCCTTGGACGGAGACTATGGCTACACCTTC
many,NA,TRBV7-2,TRBJ1-5,CASSFRGNQPQHF,TGTGCCAGCAGCTTTAGAGGAAATCAGCCCCAGCATTTT
NA,TRBD2,TRBV5-1,TRBJ2-1,CASSLTSGLSYNEQFF,TGCGCCAGCAGCTTGACTAGCGGACTCTCCTACAATGAGCAGTTCTTC
many,NA,TRBV28,TRBJ2-7,CASRLQGPYEQYF,TGTGCCAGCAGACTCCAGGGGCCCTACGAGCAGTACTTC
NA,NA,TRBV19,TRBJ2-4,CASSIETGFKNIQYF,TGTGCCAGTAGTATAGAAACAGGCTTCAAAAACATTCAGTACTTC
NA,NA,TRBV5-6,TRBJ1-5,CASSSKGGIRQPQHF,TGTGCCAGCAGCTCAAAGGGGGGGATCAGGCAGCCCCAGCATTTT
NA,NA,TRBV28,TRBJ2-7,CASSFSEYEQYF,TGTGCCAGCAGTTTTTCCGAATACGAGCAGTACTTC
NA,TRBD2,TRBV3-1,TRBJ2-3,CATSQDPSGRVRTDTQYF,TGTGCCACCAGCCAAGATCCTAGCGGGAGAGTACGCACAGATACGCAGTATTTT
many,TRBD1,TRBV5-1,TRBJ1-1,CASSGGQGEAFF,TGCGCCAGCAGCGGCGGACAGGGTGAAGCTTTCTTT